This T cell receptor (beta chain) was retrieved from a study of cytomegalovirus exposure and HLA in healthy donors. General study results and limits: A later analysis found that most CMV-associated TCR beta chains appeared HLA-restricted. For most TCR sequences rarity was the rule, although some public TCRs occurred in many donors. A later analysis, which compared TCR beta chains of equal frequency, found the HLA-associated ones more clonally expanded.

As concerns this clone: What it recognizes is unknown.

The PCR used 60 Vbeta and 13 Jbeta primers. The method was immunoSEQ multiplex PCR; TCRdb's version includes in-frame clones alone and lacks a portion of them. The table shows 65,000 or so clones, with about 72% occurring only once. Looked up from germline, CDR1 is SGHAT and CDR2 is FQNNGV. CDR3 length equals 14 residues. The V end was cut by 5 bases, the J end by 0 bases, with 8 bases between. The TCR was taken from a woman in her thirties or forties in good health and CMV-seropositive. The chain links TRBV11-2 to TRBJ2-1; D remains ambiguous. Sequenced material: PBMCs. The CDR3, as DNA: TGTGCCAGCAGCCAGGTAAGCTCCTACAATGAGCAGTTCTTC. As protein: CASSQVSSYNEQFF.